This TCR beta chain was captured in a study of PD-1 blockade in classical Hodgkin lymphoma. General study findings and limits: Why repertoires differed is undefined; disease activity or prior therapy possibly contributed. According to reports, newly diagnosed patients had lower baseline TCR diversity than healthy donors, and relapsed/refractory patients had lower baseline TCR diversity still. Patients who responded completely had about the same baseline diversity as newly diagnosed patients.

The data were produced by immunoSEQ multiplex PCR, yet TCRdb's version contains in-frame clones alone and is incomplete. The repertoire holds about 22,000 clones, with around 74% as singletons. The time point denotes: cycle 4 day 1 (C4D1), after 6 weeks of nivolumab. Every patient was affected by relapse after autologous stem cell transplantation, while exposure to brentuximab vedotin was not uniform. It was by magnetic negative selection that CD4+ T cells were purified from thawed PBMCs. As regards this clone: The antigen is not known. An end of the junction does not agree with germline; a read error may underlie this.

Germline CDR1 SSHAT, CDR2 FNYEAQ (reference sequence). This CDR3 is built from 13 residues. This chain links TRBV7-7 with TRBJ2-2; the D is unclear. The starting material was CD4+ T cells from blood, obtained before the fourth cycle of nivolumab. The sequence was collected from a human donor with classical Hodgkin lymphoma. CDR3 in DNA: TGTGCTAGCAGCTTAGGTAGTTTCGGGGAGCTGTTTTTT. It yields the protein CASSLGSFGELFF. Variable domain in full (rest from reference TRBV7-7 and TRBJ2-2): GAGVSQSPRYKVTKRGQDVTLRCDPISSHATLYWYQQALGQGPEFLTYFNYEAQPDKSGLPSDRFSAERPEGSISTLTIQRTEQRDSAMYRCASSLGSFGELFFGEGSRLTVL.